These 13 T cell receptor beta chains share one sample of origin, sequenced in a study of spatial heterogeneity in lung cancer. TCRdb reprocessed the 5' RACE reads via MiXCR and lists one record per CDR3 protein. The data show roughly 120,000 distinct CDR3 sequences, roughly 10% seen once. Time point here: blood at routine non-recurrence follow-up after resection. Material: PBMCs, obtained at follow-up. The source of these receptors is a female donor with early-stage non-small cell lung cancer.

Ten or more counts support this clonotype. The V and J genes are TRBV5-4 and TRBJ1-1; D may be TRBD1 (6 bases). Germline CDR1 is SGHNT and CDR2 is YYREEE (reference sequence). The length of the CDR3 is 13 residues. With 3 bases removed from V and 6 bases from J, the gap between germline ends came to 12 bases. CDR3 sequence reads: CASSWDTGAEAFF. The CDR3, as DNA: TGTGCCAGCAGCTGGGACACCGGGGCTGAAGCTTTCTTT.

At least ten counts were recorded for this clonotype. The chain carries TRBV10-2 and TRBJ1-3; D ambiguous. Trimming removed 7 bases at V and 3 bases at J, with 10 bases between. This CDR3 region has 13 residues. Germline V CDR1 and CDR2: WSHSY, SAAADI. The CDR3 DNA sequence: TGCGCCAGCATGAGAGGAGGTGGAAACACCATATATTTT. Amino acid sequence: CASMRGGGNTIYF.

The J gene is TRBJ1-4, the V gene TRBV7-2; D uncertain. The V and J ends lost 1 base and 10 bases respectively, with 13 bases between them. CDR3 size: 14 residues. Germline V gives CDR1 SGHTA, CDR2 FQGNSA. The CDR3 is CASSLVPLGRKLFF. The CDR3 DNA reads as TGTGCCAGCAGCTTAGTTCCGTTGGGGAGAAAACTGTTTTTT.

The chain recombines TRBV29-1 with TRBJ1-2; D uncertain. Trimming shortened V by 1 base and J by 2 bases, and 5 bases separated the two germline ends. Germline V gene lookup returns CDR1 SQVTM and CDR2 ANQGSEA. This CDR3 contains 12 residues. The CDR3 reads CSVEAVNYGYTF. For the CDR3, the DNA is TGCAGCGTTGAAGCGGTGAACTATGGCTACACCTTC.

This clonotype was counted between two and nine times. The V and J genes are TRBV19 and TRBJ1-5, with D tentatively TRBD1 (6 bases). V was cut by 7 bases and J by 1 base, with 17 bases left in between. Looked up from germline, CDR1 is LNHDA and CDR2 is SQIVND (reference sequence). CDR3 length: 16 amino acids. Here the CDR3 DNA reads TGTGCCAGTAACAGGGCTTCTATCGGGAGCAATCAGCCCCAGCATTTT. Its translation: CASNRASIGSNQPQHF.

J is TRBJ2-1 and V is TRBV7-3, with 7 bases identical to TRBD2. Germline CDR1 reads SGHTA; CDR2 reads FQGTGA. V lost 5 bases and J lost 0; bases outside the gene matches: 13. CDR3 length equals 18 residues. The CDR3: CASSGKGREGSSYNEQFF. CDR3 coding DNA: TGTGCCAGCAGCGGGAAGGGGAGGGAGGGAAGCTCCTACAATGAGCAGTTCTTC.

This clonotype was detected ten times or more. The CDR3 reads CASSSTSGTYEQYV. CDR3 bases: TGTGCCAGCAGTTCGACTAGCGGCACCTACGAGCAGTACGTC. This chain links TRBV28 with TRBJ2-7, with TRBD2 identical over 9 bases. V gave up 4 bases and J gave up 2 bases; unmatched junction bases: 3. Per germline, CDR1 MDHEN and CDR2 SYDVKM. The CDR3 is 14 residues long.

This clonotype was recorded a few times. The chain is built from TRBV29-1 and TRBJ2-1, with D possibly being TRBD2 (6 bases). From germline, CDR1 is SQVTM and CDR2 ANQGSEA. The CDR3 length is 15 residues. With 0 bases removed from V and 7 bases from J, the gap between germline ends came to 16 bases. This chain's CDR3 is CSVEDRHTGENEQFF. CDR3 DNA sequence: TGCAGCGTTGAAGATCGTCATACGGGGGAGAATGAGCAGTTCTTC.

This chain joins TRBV3-1 and TRBJ1-5; D unresolved. The CDR3 has 15 amino acids. Deletions cut 5 bases from V and 0 bases from J, with 11 bases between. The germline V gene has CDR1 LGHDT and CDR2 YNNKEL (reference sequence). DNA of the CDR3: TGTGCCAGCAGCTTGAGCAGACATAGCAATCAGCCCCAGCATTTT. It yields the protein CASSLSRHSNQPQHF.

This clonotype came up a few times. The J gene is TRBJ2-5, the V gene TRBV5-5; 8 bases are shared with TRBD2. Losses at the gene ends were 1 base for V and 5 bases for J; bases not matched to a gene: 7. Germline V lookup: CDR1 SGHKS, CDR2 YYEKEE (reference sequence). This CDR3 is 15 amino acids long. CDR3 in amino acids: CASSLPAGVPETQYF. CDR3 nucleotide sequence: TGTGCCAGCAGCTTGCCAGCGGGAGTGCCTGAGACCCAGTACTTC.

This chain links TRBV12-3 or TRBV12-4 with TRBJ2-5, with 11 bases fitting TRBD2. The CDR3 contains 18 residues. V dropped 3 bases and J dropped 3; count of bases not matched to a gene: 12. CDR3 sequence reads: CASSLRQGGTSGKETQYF. Here the CDR3 DNA reads TGTGCCAGCAGTTTGCGGCAGGGGGGGACTAGCGGAAAAGAGACCCAGTACTTC.

This clonotype occurred a few times. The chain couples TRBV7-2 to TRBJ2-3; D uncertain. V shed 3 bases and J shed 2 bases, with 12 bases lying between them. Per germline, CDR1 SGHTA and CDR2 FQGNSA. CDR3 length: 15 amino acids. The CDR3: CASSFVGDSTDTQYF. Written as DNA, the CDR3 is TGTGCCAGCAGCTTTGTCGGAGACTCCACAGATACGCAGTATTTT.

This clonotype was picked up many times. The chain carries TRBV4-1 and TRBJ1-1; D perhaps matches TRBD1 (5 bases). The CDR3 covers 12 residues. Trimming removed 6 bases at V and 6 bases at J, with 11 bases between. From germline, CDR1 is MGHRA and CDR2 YSYEKL. The CDR3, as DNA: TGCGCCAGCAGAGGTCGGGGCGCTGAAGCTTTCTTT. Protein product: CASRGRGAEAFF.